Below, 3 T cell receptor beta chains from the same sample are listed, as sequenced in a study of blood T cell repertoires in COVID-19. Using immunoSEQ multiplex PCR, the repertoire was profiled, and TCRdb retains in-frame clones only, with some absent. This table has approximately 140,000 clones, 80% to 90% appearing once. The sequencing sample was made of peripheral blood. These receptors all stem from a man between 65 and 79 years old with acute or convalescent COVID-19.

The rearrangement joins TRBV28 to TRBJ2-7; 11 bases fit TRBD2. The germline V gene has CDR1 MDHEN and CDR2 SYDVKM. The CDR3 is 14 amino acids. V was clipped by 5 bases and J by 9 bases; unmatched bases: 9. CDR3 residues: CASSEALAGEVQYF. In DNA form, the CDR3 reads TGTGCCAGCAGTGAAGCACTAGCGGGAGAGGTGCAGTACTTC.

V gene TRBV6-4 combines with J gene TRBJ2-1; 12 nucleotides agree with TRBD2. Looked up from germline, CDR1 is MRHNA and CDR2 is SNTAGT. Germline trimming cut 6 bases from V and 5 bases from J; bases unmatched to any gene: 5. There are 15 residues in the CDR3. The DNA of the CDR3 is TGTGCCAGCAGAAGGACTAGCGGGACCCACAATGAGCAGTTCTTC. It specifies CASRRTSGTHNEQFF.

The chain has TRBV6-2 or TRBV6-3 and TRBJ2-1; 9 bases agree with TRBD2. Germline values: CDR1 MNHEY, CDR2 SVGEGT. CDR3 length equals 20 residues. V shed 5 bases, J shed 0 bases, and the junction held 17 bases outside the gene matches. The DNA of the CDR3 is TGTGCCAGCAGTCTTACCCATGGCGGGAGGGTGGTAAGCTCCTACAATGAGCAGTTCTTC. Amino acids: CASSLTHGGRVVSSYNEQFF.